This T cell receptor (beta chain) was recovered during a study of blood T cells in healthy people across ages. Study conclusions and caveats: TCR beta diversity, measured per million T cells, fell in a roughly linear way with age. Naive and antigen-experienced cells could not be conclusively compared, given unsorted PBMCs.

The CDR3 spans 15 residues. V lost 6 bases and J 2 bases, leaving 11 bases between the germline ends. Germline CDR1 and CDR2: SNHLY and FYNNEI. A sample-barcoded 5' primer and a J-beta primer mix were used in a second PCR of about 6 to 12 cycles. One entry per CDR3 protein results from TCRdb running MiXCR on the 5' RACE reads. Among 1.8 million or so distinct CDR3 sequences, 35% to 50% were seen once, and the ten largest hold approximately 22%. About this clonotype itself: Its target is not known.

The specimen was blood. This receptor was taken from a human donor in good health. This chain joins TRBV2 and TRBJ2-6; D is uncertain. The CDR3 here is CASSGEAAGANVLTF. In DNA form, the CDR3 reads TGTGCCAGCAGCGGAGAGGCCGCTGGGGCCAACGTCCTGACTTTC.